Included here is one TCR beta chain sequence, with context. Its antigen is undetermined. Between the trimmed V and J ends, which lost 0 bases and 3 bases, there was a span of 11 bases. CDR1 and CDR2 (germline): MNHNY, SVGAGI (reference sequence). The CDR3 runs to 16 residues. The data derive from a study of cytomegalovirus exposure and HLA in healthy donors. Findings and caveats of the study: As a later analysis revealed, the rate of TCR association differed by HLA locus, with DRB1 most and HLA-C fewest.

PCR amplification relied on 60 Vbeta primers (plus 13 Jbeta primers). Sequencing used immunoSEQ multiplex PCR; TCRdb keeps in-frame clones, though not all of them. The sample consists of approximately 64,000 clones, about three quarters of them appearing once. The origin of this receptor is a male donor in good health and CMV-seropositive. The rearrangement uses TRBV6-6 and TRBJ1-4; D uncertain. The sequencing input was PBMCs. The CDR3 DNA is TGTGCCAGCAGTTACTCCCCGGTTTTGGCTAATGAAAAACTGTTTTTT. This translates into CASSYSPVLANEKLFF.